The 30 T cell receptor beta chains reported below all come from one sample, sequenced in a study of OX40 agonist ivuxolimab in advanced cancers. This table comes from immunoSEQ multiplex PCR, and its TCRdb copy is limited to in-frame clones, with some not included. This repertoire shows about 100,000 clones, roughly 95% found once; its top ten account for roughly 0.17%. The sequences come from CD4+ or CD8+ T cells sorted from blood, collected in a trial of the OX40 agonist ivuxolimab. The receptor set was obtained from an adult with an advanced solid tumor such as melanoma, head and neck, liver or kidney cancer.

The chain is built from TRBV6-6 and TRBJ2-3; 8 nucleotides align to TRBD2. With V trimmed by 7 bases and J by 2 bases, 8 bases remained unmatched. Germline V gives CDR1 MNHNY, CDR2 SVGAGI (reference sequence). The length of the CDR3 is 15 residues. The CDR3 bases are TGTGCCAGCACCGAGCGGGGGAGGGCCACAGATACGCAGTATTTT. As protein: CASTERGRATDTQYF.

The chain's CDR3 is CARSLVATAETQYF. The CDR3 DNA sequence: TGTGCCAGAAGCTTGGTGGCTACAGCAGAGACCCAGTACTTC. J is TRBJ2-5 and V is TRBV5-3; D remains unclear. TRBV5-3 is recorded as an ORF, its role being uncertain. Trimming removed 0 bases from V and 4 bases from J, with 10 bases in between. This CDR3 comprises 14 residues.

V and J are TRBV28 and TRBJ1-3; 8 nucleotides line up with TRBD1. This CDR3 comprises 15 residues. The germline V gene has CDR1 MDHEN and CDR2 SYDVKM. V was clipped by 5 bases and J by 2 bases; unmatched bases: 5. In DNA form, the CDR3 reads TGTGCCAGCAGTATACGGGACAGGCCTGGAAACACCATATATTTT. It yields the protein CASSIRDRPGNTIYF. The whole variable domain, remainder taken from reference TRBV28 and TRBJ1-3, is DVKVTQSSRYLVKRTGEKVFLECVQDMDHENMFWYRQDPGLGLRLIYFSYDVKMKEKGDIPEGYSVSREKKERFSLILESASTNQTSMYLCASSIRDRPGNTIYFGEGSWLTVV.

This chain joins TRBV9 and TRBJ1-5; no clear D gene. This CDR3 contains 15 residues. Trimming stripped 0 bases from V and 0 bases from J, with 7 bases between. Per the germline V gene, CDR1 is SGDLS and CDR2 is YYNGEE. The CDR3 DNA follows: TGTGCCAGCAGCGTAGGGGGTTATAGCAATCAGCCCCAGCATTTT. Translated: CASSVGGYSNQPQHF.

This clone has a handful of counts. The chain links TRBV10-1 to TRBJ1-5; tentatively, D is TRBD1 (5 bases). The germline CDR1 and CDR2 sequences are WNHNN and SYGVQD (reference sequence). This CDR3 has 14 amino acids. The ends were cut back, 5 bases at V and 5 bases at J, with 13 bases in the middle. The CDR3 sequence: CASSTQGGDQPQHF. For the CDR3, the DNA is TGCGCCAGCAGTACCCAGGGTGGGGATCAGCCCCAGCATTTT.

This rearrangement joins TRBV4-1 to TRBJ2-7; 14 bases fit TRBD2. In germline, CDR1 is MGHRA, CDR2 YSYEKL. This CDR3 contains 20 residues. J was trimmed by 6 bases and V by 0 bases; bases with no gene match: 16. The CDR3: CASSQDRRGTSGSPGREQYF. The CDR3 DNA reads TGCGCCAGCAGCCAAGATAGGCGGGGGACTAGCGGGAGCCCTGGTCGCGAGCAGTACTTC.

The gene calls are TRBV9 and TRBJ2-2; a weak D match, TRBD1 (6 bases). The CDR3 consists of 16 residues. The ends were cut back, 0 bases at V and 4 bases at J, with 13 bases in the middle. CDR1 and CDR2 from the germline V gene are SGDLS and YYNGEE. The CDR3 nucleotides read TGTGCCAGCAGCGTAGAAGGGGGAATAGGCACCGGGGAGCTGTTTTTT. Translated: CASSVEGGIGTGELFF.

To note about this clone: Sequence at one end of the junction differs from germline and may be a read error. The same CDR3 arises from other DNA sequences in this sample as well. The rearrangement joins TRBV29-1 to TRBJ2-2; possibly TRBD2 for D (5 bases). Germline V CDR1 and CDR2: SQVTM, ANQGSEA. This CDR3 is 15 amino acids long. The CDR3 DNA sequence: TGCAGCGTTTCATCGGCAGCGGTGAACACCGGGGAACTGTTTTTT. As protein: CSVSSAAVNTGELFF.

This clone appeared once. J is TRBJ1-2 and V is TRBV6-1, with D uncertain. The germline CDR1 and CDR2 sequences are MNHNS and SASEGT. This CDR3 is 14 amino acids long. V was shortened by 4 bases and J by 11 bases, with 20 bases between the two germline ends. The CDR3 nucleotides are TGTGCCAGCAGTGTATCTCGGATTGATCGGGGTTACACCTTC. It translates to CASSVSRIDRGYTF.

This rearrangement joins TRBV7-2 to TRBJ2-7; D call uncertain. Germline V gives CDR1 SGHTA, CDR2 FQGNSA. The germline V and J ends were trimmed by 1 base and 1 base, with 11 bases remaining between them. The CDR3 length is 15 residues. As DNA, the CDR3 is TGTGCCAGCAGCTTAGGGACCGGCGGATCCTACGAGCAGTACTTC. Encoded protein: CASSLGTGGSYEQYF.

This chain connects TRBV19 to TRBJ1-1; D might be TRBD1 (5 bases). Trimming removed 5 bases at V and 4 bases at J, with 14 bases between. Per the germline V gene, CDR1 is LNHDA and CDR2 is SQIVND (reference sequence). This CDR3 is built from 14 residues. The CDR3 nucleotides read TGTGCCAGTAGTTCCCAACCGGGGCTCACTGAAGCTTTCTTT. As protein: CASSSQPGLTEAFF.

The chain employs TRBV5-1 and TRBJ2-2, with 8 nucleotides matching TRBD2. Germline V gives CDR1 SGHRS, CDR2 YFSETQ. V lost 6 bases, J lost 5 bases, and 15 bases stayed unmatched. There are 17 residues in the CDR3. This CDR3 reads CASTPLQGGRFTGELFF. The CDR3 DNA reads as TGCGCCAGCACCCCTCTCCAGGGCGGGAGGTTTACCGGGGAGCTGTTTTTT.

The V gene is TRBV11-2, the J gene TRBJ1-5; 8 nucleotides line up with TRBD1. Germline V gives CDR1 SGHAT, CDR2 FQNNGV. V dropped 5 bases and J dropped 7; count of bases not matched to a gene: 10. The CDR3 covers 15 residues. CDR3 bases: TGTGCCAGCAGCATCGAACAGGGGGTGGAACAGCCCCAGCATTTT. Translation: CASSIEQGVEQPQHF.

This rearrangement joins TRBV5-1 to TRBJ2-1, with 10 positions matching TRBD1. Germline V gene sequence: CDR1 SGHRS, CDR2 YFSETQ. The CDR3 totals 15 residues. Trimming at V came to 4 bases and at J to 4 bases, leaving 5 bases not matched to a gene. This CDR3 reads CASSTGQGGYNEQFF. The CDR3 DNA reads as TGCGCCAGCAGCACCGGACAGGGGGGTTACAATGAGCAGTTCTTC.

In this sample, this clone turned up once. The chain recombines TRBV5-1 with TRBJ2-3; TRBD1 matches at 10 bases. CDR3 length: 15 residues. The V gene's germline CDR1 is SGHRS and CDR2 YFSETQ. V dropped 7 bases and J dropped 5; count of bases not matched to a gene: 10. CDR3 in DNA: TGCGCCAGCGGCGGACAGGGGGTGCCTGGAGATACGCAGTATTTT. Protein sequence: CASGGQGVPGDTQYF. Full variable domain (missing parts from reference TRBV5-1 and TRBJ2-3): KAGVTQTPRYLIKTRGQQVTLSCSPISGHRSVSWYQQTPGQGLQFLFEYFSETQRNKGNFPGRFSGRQFSNSRSEMNVSTLELGDSALYLCASGGQGVPGDTQYFGPGTRLTVL.

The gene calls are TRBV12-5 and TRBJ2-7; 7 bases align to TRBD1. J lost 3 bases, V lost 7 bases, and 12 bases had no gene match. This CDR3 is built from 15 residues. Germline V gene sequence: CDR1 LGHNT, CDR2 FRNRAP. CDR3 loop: CASAPKSGQNYEQYF. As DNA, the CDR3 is TGTGCTAGTGCCCCAAAGTCGGGACAGAACTACGAGCAGTACTTC.

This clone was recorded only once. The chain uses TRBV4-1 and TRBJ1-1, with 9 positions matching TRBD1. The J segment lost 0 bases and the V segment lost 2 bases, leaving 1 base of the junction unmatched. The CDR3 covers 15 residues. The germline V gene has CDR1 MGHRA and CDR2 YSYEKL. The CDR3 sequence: CASSQRDRVNTEAFF. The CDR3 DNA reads TGCGCCAGCAGCCAACGGGACAGGGTGAACACTGAAGCTTTCTTT.

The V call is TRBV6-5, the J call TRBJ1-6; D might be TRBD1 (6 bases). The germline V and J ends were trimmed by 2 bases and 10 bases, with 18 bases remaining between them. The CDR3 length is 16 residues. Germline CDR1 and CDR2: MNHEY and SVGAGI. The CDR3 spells CASSYTSGVPGSPLHF. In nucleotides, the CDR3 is TGTGCCAGCAGTTACACATCAGGGGTGCCAGGGTCACCCCTCCACTTT.

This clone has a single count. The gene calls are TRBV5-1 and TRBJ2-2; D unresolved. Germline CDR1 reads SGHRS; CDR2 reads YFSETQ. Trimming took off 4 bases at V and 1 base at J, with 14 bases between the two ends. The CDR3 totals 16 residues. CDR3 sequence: CASSASRTLNTGELFF. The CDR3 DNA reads TGCGCCAGCAGCGCCTCGCGAACCTTGAACACCGGGGAGCTGTTTTTT.

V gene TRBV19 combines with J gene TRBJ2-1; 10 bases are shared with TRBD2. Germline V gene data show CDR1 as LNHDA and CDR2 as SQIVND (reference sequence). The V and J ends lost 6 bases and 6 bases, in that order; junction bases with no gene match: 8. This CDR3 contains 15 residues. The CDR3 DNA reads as TGTGCCAGTAGGACGCCGGGACTAGCGCCCAATGAGCAGTTCTTC. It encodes CASRTPGLAPNEQFF.

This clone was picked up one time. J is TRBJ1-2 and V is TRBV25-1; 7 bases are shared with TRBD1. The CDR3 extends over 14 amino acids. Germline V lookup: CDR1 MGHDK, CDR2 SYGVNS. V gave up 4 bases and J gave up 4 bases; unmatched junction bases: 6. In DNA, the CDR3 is TGTGCCAGCAGTGGTACCGGGACAGCCTATGGCTACACCTTC. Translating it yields CASSGTGTAYGYTF.

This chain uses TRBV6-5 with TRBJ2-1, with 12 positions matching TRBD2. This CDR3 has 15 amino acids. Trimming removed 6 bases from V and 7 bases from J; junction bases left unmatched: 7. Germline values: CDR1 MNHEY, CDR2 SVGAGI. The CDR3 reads CASRPLAGGSNEQFF. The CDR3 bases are TGTGCCAGCAGGCCCCTAGCGGGGGGGTCGAATGAGCAGTTCTTC.

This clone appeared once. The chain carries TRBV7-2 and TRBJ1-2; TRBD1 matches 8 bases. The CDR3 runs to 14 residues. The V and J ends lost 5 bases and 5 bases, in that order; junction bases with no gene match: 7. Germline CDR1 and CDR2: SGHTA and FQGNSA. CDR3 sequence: CASSKPDRVYGYTF. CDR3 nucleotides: TGTGCCAGCAGCAAACCGGACAGGGTATATGGCTACACCTTC.

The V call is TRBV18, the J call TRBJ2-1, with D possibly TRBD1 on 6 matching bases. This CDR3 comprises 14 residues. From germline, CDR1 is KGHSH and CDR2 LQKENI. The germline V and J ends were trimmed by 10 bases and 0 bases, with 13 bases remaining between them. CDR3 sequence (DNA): TGTGCCACCGCGGACAGAAGCTCCTACAATGAGCAGTTCTTC. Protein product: CATADRSSYNEQFF. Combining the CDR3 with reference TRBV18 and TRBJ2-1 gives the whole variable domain NAGVMQNPRHLVRRRGQEARLRCSPMKGHSHVYWYRQLPEEGLKFMVYLQKENIIDESGMPKERFSAEFPKEGPSILRIQQVVRGDSAAYFCATADRSSYNEQFFGPGTRLTVL.

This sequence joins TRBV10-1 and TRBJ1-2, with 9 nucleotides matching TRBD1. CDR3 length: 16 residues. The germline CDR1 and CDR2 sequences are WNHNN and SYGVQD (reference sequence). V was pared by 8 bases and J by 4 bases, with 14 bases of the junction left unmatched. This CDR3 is CASFSPGQGPLYGYTF. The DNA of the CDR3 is TGCGCCAGCTTTTCCCCGGGACAGGGTCCCCTCTATGGCTACACCTTC.

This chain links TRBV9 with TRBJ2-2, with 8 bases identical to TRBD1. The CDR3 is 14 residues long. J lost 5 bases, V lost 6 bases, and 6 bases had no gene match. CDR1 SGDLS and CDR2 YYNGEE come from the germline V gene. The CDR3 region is CASNRQGRTGELFF. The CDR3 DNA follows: TGTGCCAGCAACCGACAGGGGAGAACCGGGGAGCTGTTTTTT.

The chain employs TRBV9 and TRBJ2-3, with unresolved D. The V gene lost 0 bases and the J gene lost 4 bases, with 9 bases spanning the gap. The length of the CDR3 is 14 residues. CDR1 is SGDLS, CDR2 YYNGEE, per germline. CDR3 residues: CASSVEGHSDTQYF. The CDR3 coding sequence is TGTGCCAGCAGCGTAGAAGGCCATTCAGATACGCAGTATTTT.

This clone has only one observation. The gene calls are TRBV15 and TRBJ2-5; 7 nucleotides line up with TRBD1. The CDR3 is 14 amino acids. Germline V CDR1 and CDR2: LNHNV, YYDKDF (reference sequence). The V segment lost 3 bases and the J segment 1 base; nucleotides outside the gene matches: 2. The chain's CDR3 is CATSRGDSQETQYF. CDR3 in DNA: TGTGCCACCAGCAGGGGGGACAGCCAAGAGACCCAGTACTTC.

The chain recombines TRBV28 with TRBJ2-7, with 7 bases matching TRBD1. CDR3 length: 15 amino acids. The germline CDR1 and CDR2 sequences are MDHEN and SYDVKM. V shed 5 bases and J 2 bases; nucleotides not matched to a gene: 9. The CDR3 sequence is CASSRTGGRTYEQYF. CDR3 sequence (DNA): TGTGCCAGCAGTAGGACAGGTGGACGTACCTACGAGCAGTACTTC. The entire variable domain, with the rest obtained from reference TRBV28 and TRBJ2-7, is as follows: DVKVTQSSRYLVKRTGEKVFLECVQDMDHENMFWYRQDPGLGLRLIYFSYDVKMKEKGDIPEGYSVSREKKERFSLILESASTNQTSMYLCASSRTGGRTYEQYFGPGTRLTVT.

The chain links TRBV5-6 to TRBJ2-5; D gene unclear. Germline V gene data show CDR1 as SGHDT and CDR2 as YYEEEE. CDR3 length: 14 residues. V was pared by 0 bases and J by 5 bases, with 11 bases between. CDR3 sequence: CASSLDPRWETQYF. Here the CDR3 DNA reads TGTGCCAGCAGCTTGGACCCGAGATGGGAGACCCAGTACTTC.